These T cell receptor beta chains were read from a single sample in a study of shared clonotypes between healthy human individuals. The data were produced by immunoSEQ multiplex PCR, yet TCRdb's version contains in-frame clones alone and is incomplete. The data contain just over 2,000,000 clones, 95% of them singletons. The sample was naive CD4+ T cells sorted from blood. These receptors were collected from a man aged 18 to 35 in good health. Each CDR3 is given with its conserved first and last residue. Each record gives: D gene, clone size, V gene, J gene, CDR3 DNA, CDR3 protein. The D gene is left open where the match is weak. Clone size is shown for a subset of rows, as once, few, many or a class of expanded clone.

.	.	TRBV2	TRBJ1-1	TGTGCCAGCCAGACAGGAGTGAACACTGAAGCTTTCTTT	CASQTGVNTEAFF
.	.	TRBV6-1	TRBJ2-1	TGTGCCAGCACTACGGACCGGAGCTCCTACAATGAGCAGTTCTTC	CASTTDRSSYNEQFF
.	.	TRBV9	TRBJ2-3	TGTGCCAGCAGCGTACTGGACGGAGGGACCATGGATACGCAGTATTTT	CASSVLDGGTMDTQYF
.	few	TRBV7-8	TRBJ2-2	TGTGCCAGCAGCTTACGACAGTCTAGACCCGGGGAGCTGTTTTTT	CASSLRQSRPGELFF
TRBD2	.	TRBV13	TRBJ2-3	TGTGCCAGCAGCTTAGGAGTCGGGGGGTCCACAGATACGCAGTATTTT	CASSLGVGGSTDTQYF
TRBD1	.	TRBV6-6	TRBJ1-4	TGTGCCAGCAGTAGGGACAGGGAATCCAATGAAAAACTGTTTTTT	CASSRDRESNEKLFF
.	.	TRBV28	TRBJ1-2	TGTGCCAGCAGTTCCCGGGGGCGCGAATTCTATGGCTACACCTTC	CASSSRGREFYGYTF
TRBD1	.	TRBV19	TRBJ2-5	TGTGCCAGTAGGCGGACAGGGGGGGAGACCCAGTACTTC	CASRRTGGETQYF
.	.	TRBV5-1	TRBJ2-3	TGCGCCAGCAGCTTGTCCCCCGCTAGCACAGATACGCAGTATTTT	CASSLSPASTDTQYF
.	.	TRBV15	TRBJ1-1	TGTGCCACCAGCAGAGTAATATCCAACACTGAAGCTTTCTTT	CATSRVISNTEAFF
TRBD1	.	TRBV4-1	TRBJ1-4	TGCGCCAGCAGTTTAGGACAGGTGGTGGATAGTGAAAAACTGTTTTTT	CASSLGQVVDSEKLFF
TRBD2	.	TRBV19	TRBJ2-1	TGTGCCAGTAGTTCGCGGACTAGCGGGAGCTACAATGAGCAGTTCTTC	CASSSRTSGSYNEQFF
.	.	TRBV2	TRBJ1-3	TGTGCCAGCAGCCGCGACGGGTACTCTGGAAACACCATATATTTT	CASSRDGYSGNTIYF
TRBD1	.	TRBV4-1	TRBJ2-2	TGCGCCAGCAGCTTCCGGGGGACAGGAGACACCGGGGAGCTGTTTTTT	CASSFRGTGDTGELFF
.	once	TRBV30	TRBJ2-6	TGTGCCTGGAGTGATGGGGGCGCTGGGGCCAACGTCCTGACTTTC	CAWSDGGAGANVLTF
.	.	TRBV5-1	TRBJ2-5	TGCGCCAGCAGCCTGGGACCAGGAGAGGAGACCCAGTACTTC	CASSLGPGEETQYF
.	once	TRBV2	TRBJ1-6	TGTGCCAGCAAGCGGGGGTTTATGCCCAGGGCAAATTCACCCCTCCACTTT	CASKRGFMPRANSPLHF
.	.	TRBV6-6	TRBJ2-7	TGTGCCAGCAGCCTTCAGGGGCGGTCCTCCTACGAGCAGTACTTC	CASSLQGRSSYEQYF
TRBD2	once	TRBV7-6	TRBJ2-1	TGTGCCAGCAGCACCAGGACTAGCGGGGGAGGTGAGCAGTTCTTC	CASSTRTSGGGEQFF
TRBD2	.	TRBV18	TRBJ2-3	TGTGCCAGCTCACCACTTAGGGGAGGGAGCACAGATACGCAGTATTTT	CASSPLRGGSTDTQYF
TRBD1	.	TRBV19	TRBJ1-4	TGTGCCAGTAGTCTCCCGGACAGGGTCGGTAAACTGTTTTTT	CASSLPDRVGKLFF
TRBD1	.	TRBV5-1	TRBJ2-7	TGCGCCAGCAGCTTCTCCACAGGGGATCCCTACGAGCAGTACTTC	CASSFSTGDPYEQYF
.	.	TRBV9	TRBJ2-3	TGTGCCAGCAGCGTAGCAGGTATGCACACAGATACGCAGTATTTT	CASSVAGMHTDTQYF
.	.	TRBV5-1	TRBJ1-4	TGCGCCAGCAGCAGGGGGGTCGAGATTGAACAGGACTTTAATGAAAAACTGTTTTTT	CASSRGVEIEQDFNEKLFF
.	.	TRBV11-2	TRBJ2-1	TGTGCCAGCAGCTCGGGACTGGCAGGCTACAATGAGCAGTTCTTC	CASSSGLAGYNEQFF
.	.	TRBV11-3	TRBJ1-1	TGTGCCAGCAGCTTAGATACCACGGGCACTGAAGCTTTCTTT	CASSLDTTGTEAFF
TRBD1	.	TRBV28	TRBJ2-7	TGTGCCAGCAGTCCATCGGACAGGGGCTACGAGCAGTACTTC	CASSPSDRGYEQYF
TRBD1	once	TRBV7-9	TRBJ2-2	TGTGCCAGCAGCCGTCCCGGGACAGGGACCGGGGAGCTGTTTTTT	CASSRPGTGTGELFF
.	.	TRBV11-2	TRBJ2-1	TGTGCCAGCAGCTTAGGGGCTGGGATTTACAATGAGCAGTTCTTC	CASSLGAGIYNEQFF
TRBD2	.	TRBV11-3	TRBJ2-7	TGTGCCAGCAGCTCTTTAGCGGGGGGGGAGCAGTACTTC	CASSSLAGGEQYF
TRBD2	.	TRBV10-3	TRBJ2-2	TGTGCCATCAGTGCCGGGGAGCGGGGGTCCACCGGGGAGCTGTTTTTT	CAISAGERGSTGELFF
TRBD2	.	TRBV4-1	TRBJ2-3	TGCGCCAGCAAGGTAGGCGCGGGAGAGAGCACAGATACGCAGTATTTT	CASKVGAGESTDTQYF
TRBD2	.	TRBV27	TRBJ2-7	TGTGCCAGCAGTTTTGAGGGACTAAATTCCGAGCAGTACTTC	CASSFEGLNSEQYF
.	.	TRBV2	TRBJ1-1	TGTGCCAGCGGGCGCGGCAGGGCTAACACTGAAGCTTTCTTT	CASGRGRANTEAFF
TRBD1	.	TRBV7-3	TRBJ2-7	TGTGCCAGCAGCACGACAGGGGGGACGTCTAGCGAGCAGTACTTC	CASSTTGGTSSEQYF
.	.	TRBV13	TRBJ2-5	TGTGCCAGCAGCCTCGGGCGGGGCCGGGAGGAGACCCAGTACTTC	CASSLGRGREETQYF
.	.	TRBV6-1	TRBJ2-3	TGTGCCAGCAGTGAAAGTGGGGGACGGGCAGATACGCAGTATTTT	CASSESGGRADTQYF
.	once	TRBV7-9	TRBJ1-1	TGTGCCAGCAGCTTAGTAGCCAACACTGAAGCTTTCTTT	CASSLVANTEAFF
TRBD1	.	TRBV7-9	TRBJ2-3	TGTGCCAGCATCAGGCCAGGGGGCCGGATTAGCACAGATACGCAGTATTTT	CASIRPGGRISTDTQYF
TRBD1	.	TRBV6-1	TRBJ1-5	TGTGCCAGCAGTGATCGGGACAGGGTATTGCAGCCCCAGCATTTT	CASSDRDRVLQPQHF
TRBD2	.	TRBV10-3	TRBJ2-7	TGTGCCATCAGTACCGGACTAGCGGAGCAGTACTTC	CAISTGLAEQYF
.	.	TRBV9	TRBJ2-3	TGTGCCAGCTCCCGGCGGGATACGCAGTATTTT	CASSRRDTQYF
.	.	TRBV10-3	TRBJ2-3	TGTGCCATCAGTGAGCTCGGGGAAATAATTCGCACAGATACGCAGTATTTT	CAISELGEIIRTDTQYF
.	.	TRBV5-5	TRBJ2-2	TGTGCCAGCAGACCGGACAGAGGACACGGGGAGCTGTTTTTT	CASRPDRGHGELFF
.	once	TRBV30	TRBJ1-2	TGTGCCTGGACCCCGGGGGCCAAAGAGGGCTACACCTTC	CAWTPGAKEGYTF
.	.	TRBV5-1	TRBJ2-1	TGCGCCAGCAGCTTGGTCCCGGAGGCCTACAATGAGCAGTTCTTC	CASSLVPEAYNEQFF
.	.	TRBV10-3	TRBJ1-4	TGTGCCATCAGTGACCCGGGTGAAAAACTGTTTTTT	CAISDPGEKLFF
.	.	TRBV10-1	TRBJ2-2	TGCGCCAGCAGCCCTGGGGGGGCCGGATCCGGGGAGCTGTTTTTT	CASSPGGAGSGELFF
.	once	TRBV20-1	TRBJ2-7	TGCAGTGCTAACCCTTCCGGGGAGCAGTACTTC	CSANPSGEQYF
.	once	TRBV4-1	TRBJ2-1	TGCGCCAGCAGCCAAGACCGGCCTTCCCCTGGGTTCTTC	CASSQDRPSPGFF
TRBD1	.	TRBV30	TRBJ1-1	TGTGCCAGGCGATCCGGGACAGGGCCTGAAGCTTTCTTT	CARRSGTGPEAFF
.	.	TRBV30	TRBJ2-4	TGTGCCTGTCAGGGACAAGTGGGAAACATTCAGTACTTC	CACQGQVGNIQYF
TRBD1	.	TRBV5-1	TRBJ1-4	TGCGCCAGCAGCGAGGGACAGGGGAATGAAAAACTGTTTTTT	CASSEGQGNEKLFF
.	.	TRBV10-3	TRBJ1-2	TGTGCCATCAGTCCCCTCCAGGGTTCTAACTATGGCTACACCTTC	CAISPLQGSNYGYTF
.	.	TRBV5-4	TRBJ1-5	TGTGCCAGCAGCTTGGACGTAGCTCAGCCCCAGCATTTT	CASSLDVAQPQHF